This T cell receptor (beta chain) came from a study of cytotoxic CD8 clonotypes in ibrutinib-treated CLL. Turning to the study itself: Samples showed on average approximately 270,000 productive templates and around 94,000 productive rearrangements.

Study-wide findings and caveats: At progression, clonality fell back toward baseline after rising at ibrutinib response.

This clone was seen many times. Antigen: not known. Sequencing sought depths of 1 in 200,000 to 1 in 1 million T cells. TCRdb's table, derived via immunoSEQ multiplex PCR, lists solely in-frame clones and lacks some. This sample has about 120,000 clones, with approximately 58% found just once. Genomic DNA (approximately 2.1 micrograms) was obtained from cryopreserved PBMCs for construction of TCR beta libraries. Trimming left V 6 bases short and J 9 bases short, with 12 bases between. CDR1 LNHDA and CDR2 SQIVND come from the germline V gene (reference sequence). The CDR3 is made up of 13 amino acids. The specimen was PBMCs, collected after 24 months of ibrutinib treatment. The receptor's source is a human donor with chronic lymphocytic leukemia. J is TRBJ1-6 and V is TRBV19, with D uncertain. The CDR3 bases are TGTGCCAGTAGACCCGTACAGCCTTCACCCCTCCACTTT. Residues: CASRPVQPSPLHF.